The present TCR beta chain was sequenced within a study of cytomegalovirus exposure and HLA in healthy donors. Notes on the study in general: In the analysis, some V segments, TRBV6-2 and TRBV6-3 included, were excluded as indistinguishable.

CDR1 SGHNT and CDR2 YYREEE come from the germline V gene (reference sequence). CDR3 length: 14 residues. The PCR used 60 Vbeta and 13 Jbeta primers. The method was immunoSEQ multiplex PCR; TCRdb's version includes in-frame clones alone and lacks a portion of them. The sample gives around 70,000 clones, 72% of which show up once; 12% is in the top ten. This clone was seen a few times. Its target is not known. The sequence was obtained from a woman aged 40 to 50 in good health and CMV-seropositive. Sequenced: PBMCs. The rearrangement joins TRBV5-4 to TRBJ2-5; the match to TRBD2 covers 8 bases. CDR3 protein: CALSSGGLKETQYF. CDR3 nucleotide sequence: TGTGCACTTTCAAGCGGGGGCCTTAAAGAGACCCAGTACTTC. The variable domain in full, with the rest retrieved from reference TRBV5-4 and TRBJ2-5, is ETGVTQSPTHLIKTRGQQVTLRCSSQSGHNTVSWYQQALGQGPQFIFQYYREEENGRGNFPPRFSGLQFPNYSSELNVNALELDDSALYLCALSSGGLKETQYFGPGTRLLVL.